This T cell receptor beta chain comes out of a study of blood T cell repertoires in COVID-19. Study overall: Spain, Italy and the United States supplied samples that represented acute and convalescent COVID-19. T cells, B-cell-depleted T cells, or PBMCs provided the cDNA or gDNA that served as material.

This CDR3 comprises 14 residues. Trimming took off 2 bases at V and 4 bases at J, with 9 bases between the two ends. The germline CDR1 and CDR2 sequences are KGHSH and LQKENI. Using immunoSEQ multiplex PCR, the repertoire was profiled, and TCRdb retains in-frame clones only, with some absent. The table lists just under 150,000 clones, approximately 88% of them singletons, with over 0.75% in the top ten. This clonotype was obtained from a woman in her 50s with acute or convalescent COVID-19. What was sequenced was peripheral blood. The J gene is TRBJ1-5, the V gene TRBV18; maybe TRBD1 (6 bases). The CDR3 coding sequence is TGTGCCAGCTCACCAGAGGGGGGGAATCAGCCCCAGCATTTT. Translated: CASSPEGGNQPQHF.